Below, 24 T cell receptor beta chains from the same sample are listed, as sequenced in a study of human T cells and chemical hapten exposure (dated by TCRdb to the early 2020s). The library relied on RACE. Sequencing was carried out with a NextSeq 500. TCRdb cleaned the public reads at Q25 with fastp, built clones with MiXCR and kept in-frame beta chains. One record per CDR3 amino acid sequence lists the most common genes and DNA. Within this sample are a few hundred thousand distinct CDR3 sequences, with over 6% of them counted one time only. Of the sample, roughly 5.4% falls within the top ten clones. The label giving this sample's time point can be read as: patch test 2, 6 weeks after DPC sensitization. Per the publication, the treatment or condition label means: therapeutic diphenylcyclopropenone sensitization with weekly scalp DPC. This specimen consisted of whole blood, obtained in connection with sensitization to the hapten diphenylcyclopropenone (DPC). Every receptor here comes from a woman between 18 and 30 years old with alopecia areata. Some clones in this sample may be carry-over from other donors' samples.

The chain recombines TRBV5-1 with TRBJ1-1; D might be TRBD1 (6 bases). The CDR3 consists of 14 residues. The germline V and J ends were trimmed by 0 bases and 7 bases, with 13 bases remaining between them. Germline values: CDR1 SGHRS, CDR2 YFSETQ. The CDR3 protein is CASSLEGGLSEAFF. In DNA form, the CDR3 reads TGCGCCAGCAGCTTGGAAGGGGGGCTGAGTGAAGCTTTCTTT.

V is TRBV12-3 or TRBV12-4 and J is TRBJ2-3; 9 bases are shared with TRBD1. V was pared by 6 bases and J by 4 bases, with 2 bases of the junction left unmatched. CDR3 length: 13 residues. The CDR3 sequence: CASRGQGSDTQYF. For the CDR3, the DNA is TGTGCCAGCAGGGGACAGGGCTCAGATACGCAGTATTTT.

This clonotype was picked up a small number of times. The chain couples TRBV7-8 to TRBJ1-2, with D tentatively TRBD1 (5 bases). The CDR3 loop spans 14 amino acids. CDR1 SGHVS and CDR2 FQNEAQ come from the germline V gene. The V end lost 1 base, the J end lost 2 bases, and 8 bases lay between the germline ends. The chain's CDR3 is CASSLVQVNYGYTF. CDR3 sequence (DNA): TGTGCCAGCAGCTTAGTACAGGTCAACTATGGCTACACCTTC.

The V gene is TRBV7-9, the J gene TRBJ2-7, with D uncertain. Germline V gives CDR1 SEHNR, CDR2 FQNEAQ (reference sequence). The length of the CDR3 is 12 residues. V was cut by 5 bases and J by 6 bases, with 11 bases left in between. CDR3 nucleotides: TGTGCCAGCAGCCCGGTGAACGGCGAGCAGTACTTC. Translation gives CASSPVNGEQYF.

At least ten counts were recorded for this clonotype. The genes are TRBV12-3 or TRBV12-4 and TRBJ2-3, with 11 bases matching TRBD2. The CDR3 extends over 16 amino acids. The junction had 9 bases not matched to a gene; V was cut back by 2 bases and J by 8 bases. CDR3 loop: CASSLRLAGSQGTQYF. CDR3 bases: TGTGCCAGCAGTTTACGACTAGCGGGGTCTCAGGGTACGCAGTATTTT.

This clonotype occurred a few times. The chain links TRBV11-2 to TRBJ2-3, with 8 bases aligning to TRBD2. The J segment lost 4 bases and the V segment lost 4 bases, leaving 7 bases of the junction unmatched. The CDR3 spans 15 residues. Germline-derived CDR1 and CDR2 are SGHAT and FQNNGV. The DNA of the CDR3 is TGTGCCAGCAGCTCGGTAGGACTAGCTCCAGATACGCAGTATTTT. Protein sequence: CASSSVGLAPDTQYF.

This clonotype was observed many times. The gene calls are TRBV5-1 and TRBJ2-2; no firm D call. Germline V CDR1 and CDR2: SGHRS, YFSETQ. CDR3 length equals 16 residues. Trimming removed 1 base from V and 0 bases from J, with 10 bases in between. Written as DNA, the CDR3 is TGCGCCAGCAGCTTGTTAACAGTCGCGAACACCGGGGAGCTGTTTTTT. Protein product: CASSLLTVANTGELFF.

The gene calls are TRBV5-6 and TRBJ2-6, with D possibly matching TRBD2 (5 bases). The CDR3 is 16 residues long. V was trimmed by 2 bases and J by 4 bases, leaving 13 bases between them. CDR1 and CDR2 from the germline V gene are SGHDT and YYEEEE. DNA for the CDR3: TGTGCCAGCAGCTTAGATCGGCGGAGGGGGGCCAACGTCCTGACTTTC. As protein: CASSLDRRRGANVLTF.

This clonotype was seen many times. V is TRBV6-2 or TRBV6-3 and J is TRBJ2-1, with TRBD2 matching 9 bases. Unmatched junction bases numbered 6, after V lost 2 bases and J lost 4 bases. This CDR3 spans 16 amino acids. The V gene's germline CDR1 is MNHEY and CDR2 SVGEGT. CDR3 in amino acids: CASSYQRRGGYNEQFF. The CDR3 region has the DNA TGTGCCAGCAGTTACCAGCGGCGGGGGGGGTACAATGAGCAGTTCTTC.

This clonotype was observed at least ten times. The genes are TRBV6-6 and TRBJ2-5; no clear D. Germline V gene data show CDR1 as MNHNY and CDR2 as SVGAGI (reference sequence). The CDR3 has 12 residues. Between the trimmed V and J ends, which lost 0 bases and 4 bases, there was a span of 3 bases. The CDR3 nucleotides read TGTGCCAGCAGTTACTCCCGAGAGACCCAGTACTTC. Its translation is CASSYSRETQYF.

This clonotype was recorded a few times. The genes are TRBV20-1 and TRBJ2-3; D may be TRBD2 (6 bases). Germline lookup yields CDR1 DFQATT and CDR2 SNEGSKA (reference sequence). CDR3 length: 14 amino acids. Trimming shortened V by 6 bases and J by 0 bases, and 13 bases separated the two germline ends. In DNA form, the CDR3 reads TGCAGTGCCCTAGCGACCACTAGCACAGATACGCAGTATTTT. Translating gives CSALATTSTDTQYF.

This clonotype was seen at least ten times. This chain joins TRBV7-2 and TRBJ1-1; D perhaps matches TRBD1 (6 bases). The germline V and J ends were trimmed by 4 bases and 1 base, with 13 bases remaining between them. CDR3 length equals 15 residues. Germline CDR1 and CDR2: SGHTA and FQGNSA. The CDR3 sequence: CASSSRLGQNTEAFF. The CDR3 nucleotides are TGTGCCAGCAGCTCCCGCCTGGGACAGAACACTGAAGCTTTCTTT.

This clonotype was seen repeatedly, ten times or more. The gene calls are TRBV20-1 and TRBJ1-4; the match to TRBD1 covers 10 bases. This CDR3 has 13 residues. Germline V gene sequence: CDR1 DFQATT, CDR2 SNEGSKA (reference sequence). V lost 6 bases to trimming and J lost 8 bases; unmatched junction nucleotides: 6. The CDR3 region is CSALDRGREKLFF. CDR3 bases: TGCAGTGCCCTGGACAGGGGGAGAGAAAAACTGTTTTTT.

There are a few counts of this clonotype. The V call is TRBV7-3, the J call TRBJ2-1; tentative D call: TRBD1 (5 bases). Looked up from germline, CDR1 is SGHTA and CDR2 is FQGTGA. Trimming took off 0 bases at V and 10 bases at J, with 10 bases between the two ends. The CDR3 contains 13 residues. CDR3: CASSLTGQGEQFF. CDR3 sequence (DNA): TGTGCCAGCAGCTTAACAGGGCAGGGAGAGCAGTTCTTC.

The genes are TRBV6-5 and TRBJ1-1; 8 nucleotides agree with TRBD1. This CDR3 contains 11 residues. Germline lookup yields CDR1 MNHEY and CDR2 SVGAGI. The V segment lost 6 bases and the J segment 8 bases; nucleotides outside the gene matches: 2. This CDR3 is CASRRDREAFF. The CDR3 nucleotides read TGTGCCAGCAGACGGGACAGGGAAGCTTTCTTT.

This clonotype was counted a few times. This chain's CDR3 is CASCRGSWYEKLFF. CDR3 coding DNA: TGTGCCAGCTGCAGGGGCTCCTGGTATGAAAAACTGTTTTTT. The chain has TRBV12-3 or TRBV12-4 and TRBJ1-4; possibly TRBD1 for D (6 bases). Trimming cost V 8 bases and J 6 bases, with 16 bases left between them. The CDR3 runs to 14 residues.

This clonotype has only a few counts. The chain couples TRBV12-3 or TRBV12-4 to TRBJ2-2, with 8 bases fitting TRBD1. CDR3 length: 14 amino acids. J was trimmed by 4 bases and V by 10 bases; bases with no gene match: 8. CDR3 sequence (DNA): TGTGCCACGATGGACAGGGCCGTCACCGGGGAGCTGTTTTTT. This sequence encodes CATMDRAVTGELFF.

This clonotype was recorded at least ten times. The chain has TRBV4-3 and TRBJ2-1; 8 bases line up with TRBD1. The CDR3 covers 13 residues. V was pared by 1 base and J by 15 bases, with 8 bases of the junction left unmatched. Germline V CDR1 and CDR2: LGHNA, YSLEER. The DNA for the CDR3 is TGCGCCAGCAGCCAAGGATGGACAGGGCGCCTGTTCTTC. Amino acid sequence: CASSQGWTGRLFF.

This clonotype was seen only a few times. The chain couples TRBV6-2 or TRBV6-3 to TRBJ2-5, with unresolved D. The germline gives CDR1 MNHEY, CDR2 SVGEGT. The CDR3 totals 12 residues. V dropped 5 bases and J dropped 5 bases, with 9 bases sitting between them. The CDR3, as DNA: TGTGCCAGCAGTCCCCTCTCCGAGACCCAGTACTTC. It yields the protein CASSPLSETQYF.

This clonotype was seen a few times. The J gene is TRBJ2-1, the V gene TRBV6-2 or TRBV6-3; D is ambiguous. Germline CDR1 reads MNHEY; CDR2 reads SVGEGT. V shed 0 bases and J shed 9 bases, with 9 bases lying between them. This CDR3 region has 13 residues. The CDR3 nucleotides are TGTGCCAGCAGTTACTCGAGCGAGGCTGAGCAGTTCTTC. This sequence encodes CASSYSSEAEQFF.

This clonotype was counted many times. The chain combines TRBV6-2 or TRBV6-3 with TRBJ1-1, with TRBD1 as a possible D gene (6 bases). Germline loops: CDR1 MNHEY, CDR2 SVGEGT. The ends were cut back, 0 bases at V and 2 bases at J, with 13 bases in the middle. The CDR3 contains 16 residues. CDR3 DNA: TGTGCCAGCAGTTACTCGCGGGGGCCGGGCAACACTGAAGCTTTCTTT. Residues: CASSYSRGPGNTEAFF.

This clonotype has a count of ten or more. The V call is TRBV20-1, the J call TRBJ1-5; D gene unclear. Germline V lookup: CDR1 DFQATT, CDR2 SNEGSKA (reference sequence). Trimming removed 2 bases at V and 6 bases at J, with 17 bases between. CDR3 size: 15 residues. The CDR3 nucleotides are TGCAGTGCTAGATTGGAGGGAAGTGGTCGTCAGCCCCAGCATTTT. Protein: CSARLEGSGRQPQHF.

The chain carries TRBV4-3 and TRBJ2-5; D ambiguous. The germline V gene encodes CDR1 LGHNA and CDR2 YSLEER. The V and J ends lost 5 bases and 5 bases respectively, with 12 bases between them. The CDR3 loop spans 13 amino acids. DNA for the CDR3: TGCGCCAGCAGCAAAGCCCTAAGTGAGACCCAGTACTTC. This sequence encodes CASSKALSETQYF.

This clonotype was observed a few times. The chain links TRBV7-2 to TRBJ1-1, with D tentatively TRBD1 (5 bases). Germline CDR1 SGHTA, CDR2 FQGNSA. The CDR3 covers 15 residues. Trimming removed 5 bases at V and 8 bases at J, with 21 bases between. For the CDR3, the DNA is TGTGCCAGCAGCCCAGGTTTGTTTCAGGGCGCGGAAGCTTTCTTT. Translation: CASSPGLFQGAEAFF.